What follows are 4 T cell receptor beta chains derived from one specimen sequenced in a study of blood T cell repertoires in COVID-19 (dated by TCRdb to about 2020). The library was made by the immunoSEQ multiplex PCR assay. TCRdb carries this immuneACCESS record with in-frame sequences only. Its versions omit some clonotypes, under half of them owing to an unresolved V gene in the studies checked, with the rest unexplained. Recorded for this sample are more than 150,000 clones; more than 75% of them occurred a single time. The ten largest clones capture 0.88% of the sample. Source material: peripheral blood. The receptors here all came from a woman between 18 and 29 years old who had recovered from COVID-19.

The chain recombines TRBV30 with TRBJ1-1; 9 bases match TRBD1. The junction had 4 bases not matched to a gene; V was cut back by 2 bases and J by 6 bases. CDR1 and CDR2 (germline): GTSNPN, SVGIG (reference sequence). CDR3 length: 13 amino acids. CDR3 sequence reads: CAWSSDRGAEAFF. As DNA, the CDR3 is TGTGCCTGGAGTTCGGACAGGGGCGCTGAAGCTTTCTTT.

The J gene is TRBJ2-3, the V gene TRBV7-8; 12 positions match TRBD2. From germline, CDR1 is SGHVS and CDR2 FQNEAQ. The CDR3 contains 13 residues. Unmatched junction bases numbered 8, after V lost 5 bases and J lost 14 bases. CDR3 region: CASSPGTSGRPYF. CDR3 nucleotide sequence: TGTGCCAGCAGCCCCGGGACTAGCGGGCGACCGTATTTT.

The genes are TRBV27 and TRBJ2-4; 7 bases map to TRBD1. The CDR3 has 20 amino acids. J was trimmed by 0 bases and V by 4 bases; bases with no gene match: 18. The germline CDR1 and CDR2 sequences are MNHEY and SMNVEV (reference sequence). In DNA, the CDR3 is TGTGCCAGCAGTTCCGCCCTCAATCACAGGGGAAGACAAGCCAAAAACATTCAGTACTTC. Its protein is CASSSALNHRGRQAKNIQYF.

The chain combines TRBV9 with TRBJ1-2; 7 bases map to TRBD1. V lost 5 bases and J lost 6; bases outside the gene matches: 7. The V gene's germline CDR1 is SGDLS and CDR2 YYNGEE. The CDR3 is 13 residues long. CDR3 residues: CASSDLDRDGYTF. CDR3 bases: TGTGCCAGCAGTGACCTTGACAGGGATGGCTACACCTTC.